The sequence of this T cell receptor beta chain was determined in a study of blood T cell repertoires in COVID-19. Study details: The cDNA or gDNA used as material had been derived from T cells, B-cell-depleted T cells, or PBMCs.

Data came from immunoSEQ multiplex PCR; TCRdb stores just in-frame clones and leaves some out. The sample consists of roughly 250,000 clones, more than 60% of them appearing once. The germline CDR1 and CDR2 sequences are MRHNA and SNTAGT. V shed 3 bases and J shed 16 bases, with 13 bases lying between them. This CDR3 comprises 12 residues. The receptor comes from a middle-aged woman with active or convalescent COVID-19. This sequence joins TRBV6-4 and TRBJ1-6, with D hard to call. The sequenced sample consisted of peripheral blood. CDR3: CASSDYIGVLHF. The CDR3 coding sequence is TGTGCCAGCAGTGATTATATCGGGGTGCTCCACTTT.